This TCR beta chain was captured by sequencing in a study of T-cell memory formation after mild COVID-19. Study-level background: TCR clusters mostly belonged to single donors.

V shed 1 base and J shed 1 base, with 16 bases lying between them. CDR3 size: 17 residues. The germline V gene has CDR1 MGHRA and CDR2 YSYEKL. MiXCR, run by TCRdb on the 5' RACE reads, gives a single entry per CDR3 protein. Of 68,000 or so distinct CDR3 sequences in the sample, roughly a sixth are singletons; the top ten hold 31%. A few counts support this clonotype. The receptor comes from an adult woman who had mild COVID-19 (a few samples of this study predate the infection). Cell type and time point are not known. The sequenced sample was PBMCs or a T cell subset sorted from them (not recorded which). The chain links TRBV4-1 to TRBJ2-5, with D perhaps TRBD1 or TRBD2 (5 bases each). DNA for the CDR3: TGCGCCAGCAGCCAAGCTGACGAGGGGAGAGCCCAAGAGACCCAGTACTTC. It is translated as CASSQADEGRAQETQYF.